The TCR beta chain under discussion was sequenced for a study of cytomegalovirus exposure and HLA in healthy donors. The primer mix had 60 Vbeta and 13 Jbeta primers. Libraries were prepared by immunoSEQ multiplex PCR; TCRdb keeps only in-frame clonotypes and omits some of them. Of tens of thousands of clones listed, more than 70% were seen once; the top ten hold 6.8%. The CDR3 contains 18 residues. V gave up 5 bases and J gave up 0 bases, with 19 bases separating them. Germline CDR1 SEHNR, CDR2 FQNEAQ (reference sequence). Sequences were obtained from PBMCs. This clonotype originated in a man aged 25-45 years in good health and CMV-seropositive. The gene calls are TRBV7-9 and TRBJ2-2, with TRBD1 as a possible D gene (5 bases). In DNA form, the CDR3 reads TGTGCCAGCAGCCCCCCCCCAGGGCAGACGGCGAACACCGGGGAGCTGTTTTTT. Amino acid sequence: CASSPPPGQTANTGELFF.